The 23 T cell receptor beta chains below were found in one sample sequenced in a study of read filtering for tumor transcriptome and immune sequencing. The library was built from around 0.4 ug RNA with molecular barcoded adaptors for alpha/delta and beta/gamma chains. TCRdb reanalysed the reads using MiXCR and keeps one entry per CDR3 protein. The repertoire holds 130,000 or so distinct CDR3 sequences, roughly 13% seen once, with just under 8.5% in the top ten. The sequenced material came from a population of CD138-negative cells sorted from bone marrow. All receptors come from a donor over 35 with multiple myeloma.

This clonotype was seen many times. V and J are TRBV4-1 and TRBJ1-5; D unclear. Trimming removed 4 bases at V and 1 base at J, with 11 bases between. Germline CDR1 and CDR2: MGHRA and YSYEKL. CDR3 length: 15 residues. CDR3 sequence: CASSRAGSSNQPQHF. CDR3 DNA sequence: TGCGCCAGCAGCCGGGCCGGATCCAGCAATCAGCCCCAGCATTTT.

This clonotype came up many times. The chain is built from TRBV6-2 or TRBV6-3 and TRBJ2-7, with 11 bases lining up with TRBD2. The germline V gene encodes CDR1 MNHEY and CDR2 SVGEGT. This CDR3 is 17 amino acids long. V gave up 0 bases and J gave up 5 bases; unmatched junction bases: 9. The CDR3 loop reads CASSYSTSGTPGHEQYF. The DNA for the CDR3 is TGTGCCAGCAGTTACTCGACTAGCGGGACGCCGGGGCACGAGCAGTACTTC.

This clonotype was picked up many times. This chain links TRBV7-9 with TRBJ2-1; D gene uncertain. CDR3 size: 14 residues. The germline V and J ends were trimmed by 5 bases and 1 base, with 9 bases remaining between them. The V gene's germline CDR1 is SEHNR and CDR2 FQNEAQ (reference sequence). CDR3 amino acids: CASSPTDSYNEQFF. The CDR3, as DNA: TGTGCCAGCAGCCCCACTGATTCCTACAATGAGCAGTTCTTC.

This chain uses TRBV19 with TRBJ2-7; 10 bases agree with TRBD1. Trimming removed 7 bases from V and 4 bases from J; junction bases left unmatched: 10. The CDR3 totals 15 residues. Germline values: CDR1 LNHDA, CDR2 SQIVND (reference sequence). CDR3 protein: CASTSDRGHTYEQYF. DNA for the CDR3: TGTGCCAGTACCAGCGACAGGGGGCACACTTACGAGCAGTACTTC.

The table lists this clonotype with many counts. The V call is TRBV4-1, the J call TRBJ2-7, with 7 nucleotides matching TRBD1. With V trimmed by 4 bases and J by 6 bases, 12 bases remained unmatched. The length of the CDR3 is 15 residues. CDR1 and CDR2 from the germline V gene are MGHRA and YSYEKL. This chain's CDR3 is CASSRGQAGLLEQYF. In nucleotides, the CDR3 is TGCGCCAGCAGCCGCGGACAGGCGGGCCTACTCGAGCAGTACTTC.

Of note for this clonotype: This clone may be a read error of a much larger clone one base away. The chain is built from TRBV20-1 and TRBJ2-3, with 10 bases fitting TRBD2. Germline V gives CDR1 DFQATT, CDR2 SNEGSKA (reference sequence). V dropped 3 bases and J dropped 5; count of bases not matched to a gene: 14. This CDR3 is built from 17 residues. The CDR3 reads CSASRPAGGPSRDTQYF. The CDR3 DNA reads TGCAGTGCTAGCCGGCCAGCGGGAGGGCCGTCGAGAGATACGCAGTATTTT.

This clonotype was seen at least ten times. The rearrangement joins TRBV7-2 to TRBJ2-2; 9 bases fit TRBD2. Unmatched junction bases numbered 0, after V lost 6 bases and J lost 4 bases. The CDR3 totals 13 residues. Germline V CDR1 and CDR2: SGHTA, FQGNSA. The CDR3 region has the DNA TGTGCCAGCAGGCGGGAGGGCACCGGGGAGCTGTTTTTT. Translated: CASRREGTGELFF. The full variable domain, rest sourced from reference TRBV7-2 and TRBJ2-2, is GAGVSQSPSNKVTEKGKDVELRCDPISGHTALYWYRQSLGQGLEFLIYFQGNSAPDKSGLPSDRFSAERTGGSVSTLTIQRTQQEDSAVYLCASRREGTGELFFGEGSRLTVL.

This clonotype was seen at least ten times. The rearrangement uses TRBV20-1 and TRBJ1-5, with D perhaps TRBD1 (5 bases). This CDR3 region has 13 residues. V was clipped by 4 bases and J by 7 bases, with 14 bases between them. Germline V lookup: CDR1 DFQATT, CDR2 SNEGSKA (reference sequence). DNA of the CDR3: TGCAGTGCTACACCCTCCGGGGGACAGCCCCAGCATTTT. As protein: CSATPSGGQPQHF.

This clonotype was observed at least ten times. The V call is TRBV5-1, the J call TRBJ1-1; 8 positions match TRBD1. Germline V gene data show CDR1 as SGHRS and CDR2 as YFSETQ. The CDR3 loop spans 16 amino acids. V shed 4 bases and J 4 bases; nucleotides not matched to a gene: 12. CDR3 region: CASSPWDRSRGTEAFF. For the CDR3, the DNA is TGCGCCAGCAGCCCCTGGGACAGGTCGCGGGGCACTGAAGCTTTCTTT.

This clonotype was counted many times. CDR3 bases: TGTGCCAGCAGTTACGTGGCCGGGAACACTGAAGCTTTCTTT. Its translation: CASSYVAGNTEAFF. The chain recombines TRBV6-6 with TRBJ1-1; D is unclear. Germline loops: CDR1 MNHNY, CDR2 SVGAGI (reference sequence). V was trimmed by 2 bases and J by 1 base, leaving 8 bases between them. This CDR3 has 14 amino acids.

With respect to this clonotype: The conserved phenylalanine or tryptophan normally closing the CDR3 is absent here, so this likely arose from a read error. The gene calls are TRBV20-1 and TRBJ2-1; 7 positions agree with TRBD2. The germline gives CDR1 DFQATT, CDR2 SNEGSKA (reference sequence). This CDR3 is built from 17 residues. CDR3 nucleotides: TGCGGTGCGGGGCCCGGAGCTTGGGGGAGGGCCTACAATGAGCAGTTCCTC. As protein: CGAGPGAWGRAYNEQFL.

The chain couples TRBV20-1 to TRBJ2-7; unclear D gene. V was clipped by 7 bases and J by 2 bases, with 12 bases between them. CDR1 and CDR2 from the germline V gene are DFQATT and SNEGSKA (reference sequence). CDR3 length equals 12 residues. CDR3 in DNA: TGCAGTGGTGCGGTGGGGACCTACGAGCAGTACTTC. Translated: CSGAVGTYEQYF.

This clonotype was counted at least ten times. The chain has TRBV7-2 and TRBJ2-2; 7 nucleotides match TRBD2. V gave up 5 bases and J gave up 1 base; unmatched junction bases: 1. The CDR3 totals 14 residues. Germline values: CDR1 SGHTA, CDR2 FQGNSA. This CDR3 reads CASSRGGNTGELFF. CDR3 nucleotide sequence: TGTGCCAGCAGCCGCGGGGGGAACACCGGGGAGCTGTTTTTT.

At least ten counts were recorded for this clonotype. The CDR3 DNA reads TGTGCCAGCAGTGAATGGGGGACGGATGATCTTCCCCAGCATTTT. Translating gives CASSEWGTDDLPQHF. The gene calls are TRBV2 and TRBJ1-5, with D perhaps TRBD1 (5 bases). CDR1 SNHLY and CDR2 FYNNEI come from the germline V gene. The CDR3 loop spans 15 amino acids. The ends were cut back, 2 bases at V and 10 bases at J, with 18 bases in the middle.

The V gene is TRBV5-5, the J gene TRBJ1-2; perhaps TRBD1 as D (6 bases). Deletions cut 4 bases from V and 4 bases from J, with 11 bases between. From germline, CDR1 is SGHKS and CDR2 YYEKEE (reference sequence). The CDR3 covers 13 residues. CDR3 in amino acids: CASSRDTLYGYTF. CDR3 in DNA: TGTGCCAGCAGCCGGGACACTCTCTATGGCTACACCTTC.

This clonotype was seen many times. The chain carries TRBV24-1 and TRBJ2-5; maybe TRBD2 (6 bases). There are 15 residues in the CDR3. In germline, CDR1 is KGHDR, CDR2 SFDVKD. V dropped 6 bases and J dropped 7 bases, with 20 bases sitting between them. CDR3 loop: CATSPTTSPRGTQYF. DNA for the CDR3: TGTGCCACCAGTCCGACTACTAGCCCGAGGGGGACCCAGTACTTC.

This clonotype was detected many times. CDR3 protein: CASSLKGPSSYEQYF. CDR3 nucleotides: TGCGCCAGCAGCTTGAAGGGACCATCCTCCTACGAGCAGTACTTC. This chain connects TRBV5-1 to TRBJ2-7; D tentatively reads TRBD1 or TRBD2 (5 bases each). The CDR3 is 15 residues long. Germline V gives CDR1 SGHRS, CDR2 YFSETQ. V lost 1 base to trimming and J lost 0 bases, with 11 bases between them.

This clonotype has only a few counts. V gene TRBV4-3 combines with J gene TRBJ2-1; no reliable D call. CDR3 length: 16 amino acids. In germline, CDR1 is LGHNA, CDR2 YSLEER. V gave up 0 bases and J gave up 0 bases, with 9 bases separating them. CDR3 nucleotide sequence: TGCGCCAGCAGCCAAGAGGCGGAGAGCTCCTACAATGAGCAGTTCTTC. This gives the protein CASSQEAESSYNEQFF.

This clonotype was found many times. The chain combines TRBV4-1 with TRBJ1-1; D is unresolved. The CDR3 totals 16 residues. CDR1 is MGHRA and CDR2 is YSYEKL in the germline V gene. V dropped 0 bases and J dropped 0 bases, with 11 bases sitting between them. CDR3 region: CASSQDFLSMNTEAFF. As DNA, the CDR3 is TGCGCCAGCAGCCAAGACTTCCTCTCCATGAACACTGAAGCTTTCTTT.

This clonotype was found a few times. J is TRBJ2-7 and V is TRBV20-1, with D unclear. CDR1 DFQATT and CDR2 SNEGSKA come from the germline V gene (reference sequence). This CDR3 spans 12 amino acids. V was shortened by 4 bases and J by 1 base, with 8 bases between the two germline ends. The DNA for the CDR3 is TGCAGTGCTAATCTGCGATCCTACGAGCAGTACTTC. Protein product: CSANLRSYEQYF.

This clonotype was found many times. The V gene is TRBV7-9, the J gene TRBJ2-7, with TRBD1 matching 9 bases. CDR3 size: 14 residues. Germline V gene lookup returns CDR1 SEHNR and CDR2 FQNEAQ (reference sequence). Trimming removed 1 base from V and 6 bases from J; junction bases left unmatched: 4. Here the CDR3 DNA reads TGTGCCAGCAGCTTAGAGGGGACAGGGACCGAGCAGTACTTC. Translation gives CASSLEGTGTEQYF.

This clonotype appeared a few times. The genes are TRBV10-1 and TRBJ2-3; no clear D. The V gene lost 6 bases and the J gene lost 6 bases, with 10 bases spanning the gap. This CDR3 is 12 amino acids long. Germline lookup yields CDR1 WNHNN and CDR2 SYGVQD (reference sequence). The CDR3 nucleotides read TGCGCCAGCAGCGGTCCCCGGGATACGCAGTATTTT. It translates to CASSGPRDTQYF.

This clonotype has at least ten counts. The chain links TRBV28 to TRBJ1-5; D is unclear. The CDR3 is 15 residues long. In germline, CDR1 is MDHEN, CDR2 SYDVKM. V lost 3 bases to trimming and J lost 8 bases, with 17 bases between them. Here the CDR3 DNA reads TGTGCCAGCAGTTTGAAGTCTTGGGATTTGGAGCCCCAGCATTTT. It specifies CASSLKSWDLEPQHF.